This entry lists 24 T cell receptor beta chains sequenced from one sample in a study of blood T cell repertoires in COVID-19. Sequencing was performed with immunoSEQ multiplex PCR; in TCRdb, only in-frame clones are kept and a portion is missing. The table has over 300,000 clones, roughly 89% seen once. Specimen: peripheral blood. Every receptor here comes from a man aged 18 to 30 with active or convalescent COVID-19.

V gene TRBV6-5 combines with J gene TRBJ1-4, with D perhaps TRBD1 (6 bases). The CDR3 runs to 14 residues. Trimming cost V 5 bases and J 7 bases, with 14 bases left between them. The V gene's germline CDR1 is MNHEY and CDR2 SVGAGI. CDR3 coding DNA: TGTGCCAGCAGTCGTCAGGGGAGCGGTGAAAAACTGTTTTTT. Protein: CASSRQGSGEKLFF.

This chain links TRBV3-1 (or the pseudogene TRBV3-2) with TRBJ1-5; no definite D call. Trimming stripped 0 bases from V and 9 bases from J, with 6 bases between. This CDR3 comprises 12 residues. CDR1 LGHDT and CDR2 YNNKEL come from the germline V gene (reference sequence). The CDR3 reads CASSQDPGPQHF. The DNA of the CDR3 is TGTGCCAGCAGCCAAGATCCGGGGCCCCAGCATTTT.

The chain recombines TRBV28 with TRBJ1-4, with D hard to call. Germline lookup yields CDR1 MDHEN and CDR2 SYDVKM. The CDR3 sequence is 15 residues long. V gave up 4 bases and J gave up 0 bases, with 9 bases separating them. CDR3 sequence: CASSSGGATNEKLFF. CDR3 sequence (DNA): TGTGCCAGCAGTTCCGGCGGGGCAACTAATGAAAAACTGTTTTTT.

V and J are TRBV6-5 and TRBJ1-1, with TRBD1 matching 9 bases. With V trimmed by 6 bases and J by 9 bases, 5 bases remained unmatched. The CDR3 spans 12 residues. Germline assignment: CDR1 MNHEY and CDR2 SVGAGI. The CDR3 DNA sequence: TGTGCCAGCAGACCCGGGACAGGGCAAGCTTTCTTT. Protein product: CASRPGTGQAFF.

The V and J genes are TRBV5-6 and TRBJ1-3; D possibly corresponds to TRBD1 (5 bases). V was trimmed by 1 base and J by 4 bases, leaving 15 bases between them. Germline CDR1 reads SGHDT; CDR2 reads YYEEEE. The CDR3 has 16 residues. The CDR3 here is CASSLRRGVLGNTIYF. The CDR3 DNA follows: TGTGCCAGCAGCTTGCGTCGGGGGGTTCTCGGAAACACCATATATTTT.

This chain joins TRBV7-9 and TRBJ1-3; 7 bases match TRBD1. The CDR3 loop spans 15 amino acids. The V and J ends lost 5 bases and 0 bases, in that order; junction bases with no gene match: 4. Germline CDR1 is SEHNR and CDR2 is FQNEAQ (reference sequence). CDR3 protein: CASSAGTVSGNTIYF. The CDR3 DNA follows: TGTGCCAGCAGCGCCGGGACAGTCTCTGGAAACACCATATATTTT.

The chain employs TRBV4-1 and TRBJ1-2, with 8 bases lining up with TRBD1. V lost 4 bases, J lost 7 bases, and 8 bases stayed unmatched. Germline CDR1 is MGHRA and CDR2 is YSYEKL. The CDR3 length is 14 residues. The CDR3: CASSLGQGSFGYTF. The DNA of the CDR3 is TGCGCCAGCAGCCTAGGACAGGGATCTTTTGGCTACACCTTC.

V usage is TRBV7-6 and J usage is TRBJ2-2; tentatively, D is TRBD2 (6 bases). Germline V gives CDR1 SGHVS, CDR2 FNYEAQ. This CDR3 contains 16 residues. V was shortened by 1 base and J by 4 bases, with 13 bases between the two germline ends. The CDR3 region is CASSLGGGRTTGELFF. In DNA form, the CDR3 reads TGTGCCAGCAGCTTAGGAGGAGGGCGCACCACCGGGGAGCTGTTTTTT.

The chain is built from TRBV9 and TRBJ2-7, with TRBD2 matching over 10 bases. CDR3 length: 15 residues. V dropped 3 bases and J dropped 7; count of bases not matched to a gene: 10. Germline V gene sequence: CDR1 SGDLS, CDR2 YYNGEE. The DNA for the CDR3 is TGTGCCAGCAGCGCCGTAGCGGGAGGACCTCTAGAGCAGTACTTC. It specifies CASSAVAGGPLEQYF.

CDR3 region: CASSSMVDRVNEQYF. CDR3 DNA: TGTGCCAGCAGTTCCATGGTCGACAGGGTCAACGAGCAGTACTTC. The gene calls are TRBV6-2 or TRBV6-3 and TRBJ2-7; 7 bases are a match to TRBD1. Germline V lookup: CDR1 MNHEY, CDR2 SVGEGT. With 4 bases clipped from V and 5 bases from J, the junction kept 11 bases outside the gene matches. The length of the CDR3 is 15 residues.

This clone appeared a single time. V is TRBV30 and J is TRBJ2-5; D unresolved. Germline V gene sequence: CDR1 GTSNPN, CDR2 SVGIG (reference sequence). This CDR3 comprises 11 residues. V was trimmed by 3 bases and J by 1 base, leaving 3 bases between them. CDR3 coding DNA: TGTGCCTGGAGCGGCCAAGAGACCCAGTACTTC. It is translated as CAWSGQETQYF.

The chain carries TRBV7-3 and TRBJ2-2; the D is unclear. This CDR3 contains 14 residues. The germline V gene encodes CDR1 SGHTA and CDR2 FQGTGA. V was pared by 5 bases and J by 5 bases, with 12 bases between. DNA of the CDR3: TGTGCCAGCAGCGCCAGTCCGTGGACCGGGGAGCTGTTTTTT. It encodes CASSASPWTGELFF.

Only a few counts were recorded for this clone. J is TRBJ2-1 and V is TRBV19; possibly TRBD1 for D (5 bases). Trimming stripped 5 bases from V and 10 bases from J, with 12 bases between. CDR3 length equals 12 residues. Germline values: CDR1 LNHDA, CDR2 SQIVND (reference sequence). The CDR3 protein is CASSPQGREQFF. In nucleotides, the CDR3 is TGTGCCAGTAGTCCCCAGGGCCGAGAGCAGTTCTTC.

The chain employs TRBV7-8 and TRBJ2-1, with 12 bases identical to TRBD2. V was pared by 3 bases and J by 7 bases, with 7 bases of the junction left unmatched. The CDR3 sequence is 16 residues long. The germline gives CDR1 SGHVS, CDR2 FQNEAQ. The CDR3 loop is CASSFGLLAGGNEQFF. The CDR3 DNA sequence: TGTGCCAGCAGCTTTGGCTTACTAGCGGGAGGTAATGAGCAGTTCTTC.

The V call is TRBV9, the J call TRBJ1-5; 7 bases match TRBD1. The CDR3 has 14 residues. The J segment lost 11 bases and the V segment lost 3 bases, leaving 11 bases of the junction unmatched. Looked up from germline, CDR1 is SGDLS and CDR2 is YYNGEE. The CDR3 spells CASSAGTEFVSQHF. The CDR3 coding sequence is TGTGCCAGCAGCGCCGGGACAGAGTTTGTGTCCCAGCATTTT.

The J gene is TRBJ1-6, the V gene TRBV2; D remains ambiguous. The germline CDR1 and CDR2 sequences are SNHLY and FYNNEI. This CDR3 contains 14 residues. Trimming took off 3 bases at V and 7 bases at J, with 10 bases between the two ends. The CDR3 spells CASSERAANSPLHF. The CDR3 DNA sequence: TGTGCCAGCAGTGAGCGGGCCGCAAATTCACCCCTCCACTTT.

DNA of the CDR3: TGTGCCAGCTCCCTCGATTCCAGGGTTTTCGTCGGCACCGGGGAGCTGTTTTTT. As protein: CASSLDSRVFVGTGELFF. V is TRBV18 and J is TRBJ2-2; perhaps TRBD1 as D (5 bases). The CDR3 has 18 residues. V gave up 6 bases and J gave up 4 bases, with 24 bases separating them. Germline V gives CDR1 KGHSH, CDR2 LQKENI.

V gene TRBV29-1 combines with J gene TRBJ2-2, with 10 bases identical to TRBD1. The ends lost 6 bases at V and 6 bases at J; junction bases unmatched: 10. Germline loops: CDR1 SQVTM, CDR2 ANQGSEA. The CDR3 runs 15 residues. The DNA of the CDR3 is TGCAGCGTCATAACGGGACAGGGGACGGCCGGGGAGCTGTTTTTT. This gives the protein CSVITGQGTAGELFF.

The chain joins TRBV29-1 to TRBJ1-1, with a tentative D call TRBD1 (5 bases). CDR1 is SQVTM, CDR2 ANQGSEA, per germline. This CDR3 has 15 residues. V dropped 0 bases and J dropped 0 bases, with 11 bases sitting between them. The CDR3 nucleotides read TGCAGCGTTGAAGATAGAAAGGGGTTGAACACTGAAGCTTTCTTT. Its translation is CSVEDRKGLNTEAFF.

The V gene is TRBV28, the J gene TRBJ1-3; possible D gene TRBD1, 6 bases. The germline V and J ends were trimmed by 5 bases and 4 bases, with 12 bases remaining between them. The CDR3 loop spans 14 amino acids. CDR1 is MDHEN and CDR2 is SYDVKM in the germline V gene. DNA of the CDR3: TGTGCCAGCAGTCGGGGGGGCGACGGAAACACCATATATTTT. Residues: CASSRGGDGNTIYF. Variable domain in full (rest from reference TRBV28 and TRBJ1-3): DVKVTQSSRYLVKRTGEKVFLECVQDMDHENMFWYRQDPGLGLRLIYFSYDVKMKEKGDIPEGYSVSREKKERFSLILESASTNQTSMYLCASSRGGDGNTIYFGEGSWLTVV.

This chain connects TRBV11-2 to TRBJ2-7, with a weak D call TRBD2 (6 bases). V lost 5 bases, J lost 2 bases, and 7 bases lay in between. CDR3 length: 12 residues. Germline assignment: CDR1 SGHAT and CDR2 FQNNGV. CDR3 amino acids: CASSRGAYEQYF. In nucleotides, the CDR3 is TGTGCCAGCAGCCGCGGGGCCTACGAGCAGTACTTC.

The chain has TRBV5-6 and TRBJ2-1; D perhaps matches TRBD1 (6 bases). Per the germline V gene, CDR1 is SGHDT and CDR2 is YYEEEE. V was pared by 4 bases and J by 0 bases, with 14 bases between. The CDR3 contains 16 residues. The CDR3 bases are TGTGCCAGCAGCAGGGACATCTACAGCTCCTACAATGAGCAGTTCTTC. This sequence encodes CASSRDIYSSYNEQFF.

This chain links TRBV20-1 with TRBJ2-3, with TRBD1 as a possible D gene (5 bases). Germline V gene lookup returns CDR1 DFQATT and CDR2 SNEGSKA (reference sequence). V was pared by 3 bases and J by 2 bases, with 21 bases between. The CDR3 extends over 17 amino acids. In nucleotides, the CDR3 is TGCAGTGCTAGTATGGCAGGGTCCAATACATACACAGATACGCAGTATTTT. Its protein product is CSASMAGSNTYTDTQYF.

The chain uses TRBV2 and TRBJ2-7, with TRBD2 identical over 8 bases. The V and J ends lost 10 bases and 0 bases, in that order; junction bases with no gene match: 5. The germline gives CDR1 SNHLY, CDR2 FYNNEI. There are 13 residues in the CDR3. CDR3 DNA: TGTGCCATCGGGACTAGTGTCTCCTACGAGCAGTACTTC. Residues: CAIGTSVSYEQYF.